This TCR beta chain was observed in a study of T cell changes during pregnancy in multiple sclerosis. Looked up from germline, CDR1 is SEHNR and CDR2 is FQNEAQ (reference sequence). The CDR3 is made up of 13 amino acids. V trimming: 6 bases; J trimming: 1 base; junction bases outside the gene matches: 0. TCRdb's table, derived via immunoSEQ multiplex PCR, lists solely in-frame clones and lacks some. The repertoire consists of 33,000 or so clones, with around 89% occurring once and the leading ten covering approximately 6.5%. The genes are TRBV7-9 and TRBJ2-7; 10 bases fit TRBD1. The receptor's source is a female donor with multiple sclerosis, enrolled in a pregnancy study. The specimen comprised CD8+ T cells from peripheral blood mononuclear cells, sampled in the second trimester of pregnancy. The CDR3 DNA reads TGTGCCAGCAGGGGACAGGGGTCCTACGAGCAGTACTTC. Translating it yields CASRGQGSYEQYF. The full variable domain, in which reference TRBV7-9 and TRBJ2-7 provide the parts outside the CDR3, is DTGVSQNPRHKITKRGQNVTFRCDPISEHNRLYWYRQTLGQGPEFLTYFQNEAQLEKSRLLSDRFSAERPKGSFSTLEIQRTEQGDSAMYLCASRGQGSYEQYFGPGTRLTVT.